This T cell receptor beta chain originates from a study of blood T cell repertoires in COVID-19. Across the whole study: Acute and convalescent COVID-19 samples came from the United States, Italy and Spain.

Participant-reported clinical history was the basis for cohort assignment. Symptom resolution, clearance, or two negative PCRs marked donors in Cohort 3 as recovered. The protocol was immunoSEQ multiplex PCR, while the TCRdb copy is restricted to in-frame clones and leaves out a portion. The table records 150,000 to 200,000 clones, 65% to 85% of them present only once. V was clipped by 5 bases and J by 4 bases; unmatched bases: 10. Germline-derived CDR1 and CDR2 are SGHRS and YFSETQ. The CDR3 sequence is 15 residues long. Material: PBMCs or T cells enriched from blood (not recorded which). This receptor was taken from a woman aged 60-70 years who had recovered from COVID-19. The chain is built from TRBV5-1 and TRBJ2-5; 8 bases match TRBD1. The CDR3 sequence: CASSFDRGIPETQYF. The CDR3 DNA is TGCGCCAGCAGTTTCGACAGGGGAATCCCAGAGACCCAGTACTTC.